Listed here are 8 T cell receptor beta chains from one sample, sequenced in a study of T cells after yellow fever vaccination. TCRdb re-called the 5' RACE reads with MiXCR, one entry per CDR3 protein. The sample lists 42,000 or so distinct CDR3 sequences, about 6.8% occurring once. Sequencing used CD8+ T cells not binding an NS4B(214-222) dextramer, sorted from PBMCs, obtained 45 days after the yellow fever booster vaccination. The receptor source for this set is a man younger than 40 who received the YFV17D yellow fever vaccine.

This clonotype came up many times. The CDR3 reads CASSLLGADEQFF. As DNA, the CDR3 is TGTGCCAGCAGCCTACTAGGGGCGGATGAGCAGTTCTTC. The V gene is TRBV11-2, the J gene TRBJ2-1; D assignment may be TRBD1 or TRBD2 (5 bases each). The germline CDR1 and CDR2 sequences are SGHAT and FQNNGV. With 5 bases removed from V and 8 bases from J, the gap between germline ends came to 13 bases. CDR3 size: 13 residues.

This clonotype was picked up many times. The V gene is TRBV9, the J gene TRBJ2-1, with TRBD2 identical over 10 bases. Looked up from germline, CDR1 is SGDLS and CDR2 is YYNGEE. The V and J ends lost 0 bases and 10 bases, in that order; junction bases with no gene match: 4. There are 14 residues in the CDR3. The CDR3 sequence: CASSVVGTSDEQFF. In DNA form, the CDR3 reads TGTGCCAGCAGCGTAGTTGGGACTAGCGACGAGCAGTTCTTC.

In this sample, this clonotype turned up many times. The CDR3 reads CASSKDSLGGYEQYF. The CDR3 DNA is TGTGCCAGCAGTAAGGACTCTCTGGGGGGCTACGAGCAGTACTTC. V usage is TRBV6-1 and J usage is TRBJ2-7; a weak D match, TRBD2 (6 bases). Germline CDR1 reads MNHNS; CDR2 reads SASEGT. V shed 5 bases and J shed 3 bases, with 17 bases lying between them. This CDR3 has 15 residues.

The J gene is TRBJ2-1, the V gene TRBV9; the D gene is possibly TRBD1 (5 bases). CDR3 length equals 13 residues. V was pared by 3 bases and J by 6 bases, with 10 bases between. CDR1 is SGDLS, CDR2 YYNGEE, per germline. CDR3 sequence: CASSDWGGNEQFF. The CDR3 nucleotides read TGTGCCAGCAGCGACTGGGGCGGCAATGAGCAGTTCTTC. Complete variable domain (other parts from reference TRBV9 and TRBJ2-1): DSGVTQTPKHLITATGQRVTLRCSPRSGDLSVYWYQQSLDQGLQFLIQYYNGEERAKGNILERFSAQQFPDLHSELNLSSLELGDSALYFCASSDWGGNEQFFGPGTRLTVL.

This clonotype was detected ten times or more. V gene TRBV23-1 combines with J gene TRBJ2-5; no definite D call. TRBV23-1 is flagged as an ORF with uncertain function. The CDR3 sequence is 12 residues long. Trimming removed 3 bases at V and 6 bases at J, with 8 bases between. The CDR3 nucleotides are TGCGCCAGCAGTCAGGGTAAAAAGACCCAGTACTTC. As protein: CASSQGKKTQYF.

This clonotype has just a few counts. The CDR3 DNA reads TGTGCCAGCAGCGCGGGGACTAGCGGGAAAGGGGATAATGAGCAGTTCTTC. This sequence encodes CASSAGTSGKGDNEQFF. The chain links TRBV7-8 to TRBJ2-1, with 13 bases identical to TRBD2. V lost 5 bases to trimming and J lost 7 bases; unmatched junction nucleotides: 11. The CDR3 has 17 residues. CDR1 and CDR2 (germline): SGHVS, FQNEAQ.

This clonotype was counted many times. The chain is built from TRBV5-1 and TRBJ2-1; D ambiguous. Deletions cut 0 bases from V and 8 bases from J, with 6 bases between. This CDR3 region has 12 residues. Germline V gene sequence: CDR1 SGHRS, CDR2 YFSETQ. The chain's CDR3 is CASSLVADEQFF. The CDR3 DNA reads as TGCGCCAGCAGCTTGGTGGCCGATGAGCAGTTCTTC.

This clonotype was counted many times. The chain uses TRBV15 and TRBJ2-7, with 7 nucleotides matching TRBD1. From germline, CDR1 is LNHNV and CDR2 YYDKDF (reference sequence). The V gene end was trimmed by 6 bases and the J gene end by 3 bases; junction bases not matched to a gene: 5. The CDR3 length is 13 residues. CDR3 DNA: TGTGCCACCAGTCCGGGACAGAACTACGAGCAGTACTTC. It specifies CATSPGQNYEQYF. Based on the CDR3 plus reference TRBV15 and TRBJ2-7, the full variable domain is DAMVIQNPRYQVTQFGKPVTLSCSQTLNHNVMYWYQQKSSQAPKLLFHYYDKDFNNEADTPDNFQSRRPNTSFCFLDIRSPGLGDTAMYLCATSPGQNYEQYFGPGTRLTVT.